This T cell receptor beta chain derives from a study of blood T cell repertoires in COVID-19. Study information: Samples taken during acute and convalescent COVID-19 were collected in the United States, Italy and Spain. From T cells, B-cell-depleted T cells, or PBMCs came the material, which was cDNA or gDNA.

Original processing methods: Reference gene primer amplification in the assay estimated nucleated cell counts. Sequencing was performed with immunoSEQ multiplex PCR; in TCRdb, only in-frame clones are kept and a portion is missing. V, J and clone size derive from that table, while D and trimming were established from the DNA sequence. The sample gives some 240,000 clones, approximately 85% of which show up once; approximately 2.4% is in the top ten. The CDR3 has 14 residues. Looked up from germline, CDR1 is SGHTA and CDR2 is FQGNSA. Trimming removed 5 bases at V and 1 base at J, with 11 bases between. Enrolment of Seattle patients took place during active infection, and they were followed longitudinally.

The receptor comes from a woman aged 70-85 years with COVID-19, enrolled during active disease. The genes are TRBV7-2 and TRBJ1-1; D may be TRBD1 (6 bases). Sequenced sample: peripheral blood. CDR3 nucleotide sequence: TGTGCCAGCAGCCCCAAGACAGGGAACACTGAAGCTTTCTTT. Translating gives CASSPKTGNTEAFF.